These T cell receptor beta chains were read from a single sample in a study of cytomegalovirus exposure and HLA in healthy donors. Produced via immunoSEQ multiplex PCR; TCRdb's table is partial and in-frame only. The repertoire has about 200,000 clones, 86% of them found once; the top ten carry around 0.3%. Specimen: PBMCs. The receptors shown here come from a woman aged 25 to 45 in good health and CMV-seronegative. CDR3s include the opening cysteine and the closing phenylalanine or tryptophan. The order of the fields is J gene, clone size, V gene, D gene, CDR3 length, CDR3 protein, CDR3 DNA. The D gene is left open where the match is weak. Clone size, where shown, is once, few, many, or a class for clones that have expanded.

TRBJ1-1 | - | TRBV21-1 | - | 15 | CASSGQLGSTTEAFF | TGTGCCAGCAGCGGCCAATTGGGGAGTACCACTGAAGCTTTCTTT
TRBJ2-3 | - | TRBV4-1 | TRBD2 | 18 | CASSQLFQRGTSADTQYF | TGCGCCAGCAGCCAACTTTTCCAGCGGGGGACCAGCGCAGATACGCAGTATTTT
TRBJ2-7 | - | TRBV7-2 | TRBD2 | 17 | CASSLVSLAGEAYEQYF | TGTGCCAGCAGCTTAGTGTCACTAGCGGGGGAGGCCTACGAGCAGTACTTC
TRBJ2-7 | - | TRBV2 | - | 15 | CASSESDRVYYEQYF | TGTGCCAGCAGTGAGAGTGACAGAGTCTACTACGAGCAGTACTTC
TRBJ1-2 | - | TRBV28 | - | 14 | CASSLEAPSYGYTF | TGTGCCAGCAGTTTAGAGGCCCCGAGCTATGGCTACACCTTC
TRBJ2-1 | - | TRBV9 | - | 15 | CASSPGGGSYNEQFF | TGTGCCAGCAGCCCAGGTGGGGGGTCCTACAATGAGCAGTTCTTC
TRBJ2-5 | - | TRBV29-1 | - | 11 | CSVGPGETQYF | TGCAGCGTTGGTCCAGGGGAGACCCAGTACTTC
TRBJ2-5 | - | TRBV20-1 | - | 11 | CSAPRGETQYF | TGCAGTGCTCCCCGGGGGGAGACCCAGTACTTC
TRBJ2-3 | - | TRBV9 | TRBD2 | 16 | CASSVEAGDSTDTQYF | TGTGCCAGCAGCGTAGAGGCGGGGGACAGCACAGATACGCAGTATTTT
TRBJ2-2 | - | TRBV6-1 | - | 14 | CASRRDLNTGELFF | TGTGCCAGCAGACGGGACTTGAACACCGGGGAGCTGTTTTTT
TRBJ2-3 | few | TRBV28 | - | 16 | CASSLVFGVGADTQYF | TGTGCCAGCAGTTTGGTGTTTGGGGTAGGGGCGGATACGCAGTATTTT
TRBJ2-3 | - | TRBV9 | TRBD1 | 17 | CASSSGQGAFVGQTQYF | TGTGCCAGCAGCTCAGGACAGGGGGCTTTCGTTGGGCAAACGCAGTATTTT
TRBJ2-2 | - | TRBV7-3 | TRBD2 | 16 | CASSSSAGGPSRELFF | TGTGCCAGCAGCTCATCAGCGGGAGGGCCCTCGAGGGAGCTGTTTTTT
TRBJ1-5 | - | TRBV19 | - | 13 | CASSMGGNQPQHF | TGTGCCAGTAGTATGGGGGGAAACCAGCCCCAGCATTTT
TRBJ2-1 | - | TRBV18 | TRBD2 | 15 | CASSPRLAGDVEQFF | TGTGCCAGCTCACCGCGACTAGCGGGAGACGTTGAGCAGTTCTTC
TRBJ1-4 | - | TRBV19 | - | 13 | CASSRNLDSWWIF | TGTGCCAGTAGTAGGAACTTGGACAGTTGGTGGATTTTT
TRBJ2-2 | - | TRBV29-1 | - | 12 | CSVVRVTGELFF | TGCAGCGTTGTCAGGGTCACCGGGGAGCTGTTTTTT
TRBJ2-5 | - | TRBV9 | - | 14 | CASSPLGEIGTQYF | TGTGCCAGCAGCCCCCTGGGCGAGATTGGGACCCAGTACTTC
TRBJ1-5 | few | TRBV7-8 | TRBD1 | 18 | CASSLVTGGRISNQPQHF | TGTGCCAGCAGCTTAGTAACAGGGGGCCGAATTAGCAATCAGCCCCAGCATTTT
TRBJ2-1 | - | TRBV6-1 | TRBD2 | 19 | CASSEAKRGGPASYNEQFF | TGTGCCAGCAGTGAAGCGAAGCGCGGGGGGCCCGCCTCCTACAATGAGCAGTTCTTC
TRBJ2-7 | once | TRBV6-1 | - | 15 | CASGRTASISYEQYF | TGTGCCAGCGGTCGGACAGCCAGTATCTCCTACGAGCAGTACTTC
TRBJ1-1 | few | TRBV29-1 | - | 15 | CSVEALNQGNTEAFF | TGCAGCGTTGAAGCCCTCAATCAGGGGAACACTGAAGCTTTCTTT
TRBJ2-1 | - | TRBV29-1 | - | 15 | CSVDTDGDSYNEQFF | TGCAGCGTTGATACCGACGGGGATTCCTACAATGAGCAGTTCTTC
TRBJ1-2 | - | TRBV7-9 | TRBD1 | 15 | CASSPGTGDNYGYTF | TGTGCCAGCAGCCCCGGGACAGGGGATAACTATGGCTACACCTTC
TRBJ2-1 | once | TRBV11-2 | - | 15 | CASSLSLVGNSEQFF | TGTGCCAGCAGCTTAAGCCTAGTTGGTAATAGTGAGCAGTTCTTC
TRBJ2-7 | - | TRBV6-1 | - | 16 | CASSEAGGYTSYEQYF | TGTGCCAGCAGTGAAGCGGGGGGTTATACTTCCTACGAGCAGTACTTC
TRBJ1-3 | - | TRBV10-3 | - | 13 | CAISTGSGNTIYF | TGTGCCATCAGTACAGGGTCTGGAAACACCATATATTTT
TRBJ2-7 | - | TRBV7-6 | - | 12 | CASSLAGAEQYF | TGTGCCAGCAGCTTAGCAGGGGCCGAGCAGTACTTC
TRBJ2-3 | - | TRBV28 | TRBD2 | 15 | CASSFGGGSTDTQYF | TGTGCCAGCAGTTTCGGCGGGGGAAGCACAGATACGCAGTATTTT
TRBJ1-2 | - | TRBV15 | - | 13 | CATSRARGDGYTF | TGTGCCACCAGCAGAGCCAGGGGCGATGGCTACACCTTC
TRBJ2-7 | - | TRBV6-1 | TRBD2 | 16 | CASSEASTSRTAEQYF | TGTGCCAGCAGTGAAGCCTCGACTAGCCGAACCGCAGAGCAGTACTTC
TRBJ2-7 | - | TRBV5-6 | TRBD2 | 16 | CASSLVRDYLTYEQYF | TGTGCCAGCAGCTTGGTCCGGGACTACCTGACCTACGAGCAGTACTTC
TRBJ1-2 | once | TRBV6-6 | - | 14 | CASSYRTEEGGYTF | TGTGCCAGCAGTTACAGGACAGAGGAAGGCGGCTACACCTTC
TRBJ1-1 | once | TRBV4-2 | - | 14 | CASSQERSNSEAFF | TGTGCCAGCAGCCAAGAGAGATCGAACAGTGAAGCTTTCTTT
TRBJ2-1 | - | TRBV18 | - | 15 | CASSPPRVSYNEQFF | TGTGCCAGCTCACCACCGAGGGTATCCTACAATGAGCAGTTCTTC
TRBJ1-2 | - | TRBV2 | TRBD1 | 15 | CASRPGTAGLYGYTF | TGTGCCAGCAGACCTGGGACAGCCGGACTCTATGGCTACACCTTC
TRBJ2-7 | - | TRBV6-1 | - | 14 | CASYKGDIPHEQYF | TGTGCCAGCTATAAGGGAGACATCCCTCACGAGCAGTACTTC
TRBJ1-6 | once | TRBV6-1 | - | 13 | CASSEEGNSPLHF | TGTGCCAGCAGTGAAGAGGGGAACTCACCCCTCCACTTT
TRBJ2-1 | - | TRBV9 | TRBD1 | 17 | CASSVYGGQGATYEQFF | TGTGCCAGCAGCGTGTATGGGGGGCAGGGGGCAACTTATGAGCAGTTCTTC
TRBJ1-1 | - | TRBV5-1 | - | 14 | CASSSSGTNTEAFF | TGCGCCAGCAGCTCAAGCGGTACCAACACTGAAGCTTTCTTT
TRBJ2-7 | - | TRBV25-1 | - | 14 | CASRRGGGFYEQYF | TGTGCCAGCCGCCGAGGCGGGGGCTTCTACGAGCAGTACTTC